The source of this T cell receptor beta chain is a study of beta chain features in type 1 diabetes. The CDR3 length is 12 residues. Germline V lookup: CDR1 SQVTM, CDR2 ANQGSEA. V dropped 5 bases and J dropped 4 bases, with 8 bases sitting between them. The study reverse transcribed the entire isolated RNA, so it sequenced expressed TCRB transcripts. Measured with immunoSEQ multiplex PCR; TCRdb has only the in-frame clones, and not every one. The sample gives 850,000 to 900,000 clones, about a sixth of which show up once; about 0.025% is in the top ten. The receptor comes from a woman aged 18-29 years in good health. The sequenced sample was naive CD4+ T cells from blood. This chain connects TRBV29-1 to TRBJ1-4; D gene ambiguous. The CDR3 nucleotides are TGCAGCGTTCGAGATAATAATGAAAAACTGTTTTTT. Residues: CSVRDNNEKLFF.